Listed below are T cell receptor beta chains from one sample, sequenced in a study of tumor and adjacent non-tumor tissue in lung cancer. Each CDR3 protein is one row after TCRdb ran MiXCR on the multiplex PCR reads. The sample carries around 40,000 distinct CDR3 sequences, roughly 66% recorded once. Sequencing used distant non-tumor lung tissue. The receptors here all came from a man between 45 and 60 years old with non-small cell lung cancer. Both conserved end residues are part of each CDR3. The D gene is left open where the match is weak. Clone size is given for some rows only: seen once, a few or many times, or a class if the clone is expanded.

TRBV5-1	TRBJ2-6	-	many	TGCGCCAGCAGCTTGGTACGGGAGACGTCTGGGGCCAACGTCCTGACTTTC	CASSLVRETSGANVLTF
TRBV7-8	TRBJ1-1	-	-	TGTCCCAGCAGCTTAGTACAGAACAGTGAAGCTTTCTTT	CPSSLVQNSEAFF
TRBV28	TRBJ2-1	-	-	TGTGCCAGTAGCCTCTATCGGACAGACTCCAATGAGCAGTTCTTC	CASSLYRTDSNEQFF
TRBV28	TRBJ2-7	-	once	TGTACCAGCAGCCACCTTGGGGGTTACGAGCAGCACTTC	CTSSHLGGYEQHF
TRBV4-1	TRBJ2-3	-	-	TGCGCCAGCAGCCAGGAGAGGGATACGCAGTATTTT	CASSQERDTQYF
TRBV6-5	TRBJ1-2	-	-	TGTGCCAGCAGTTACTCGGGCGCCACCCTCATCTATGGCTACACCTTC	CASSYSGATLIYGYTF
TRBV3-1	TRBJ1-6	TRBD1	-	TGTGCCAGCAGCCCGGGACAGGGGAAATCACCCCTCCACTTT	CASSPGQGKSPLHF
TRBV6-5	TRBJ1-5	-	-	TGTGCCAGCAGCAGGAGAGGGGGGGAGCAGCCCCACCATTTT	CASSRRGGEQPHHF
TRBV4-2	TRBJ2-1	TRBD1	-	TGTGCCAGCAGCCACAGCCTCAGGGACAGGGGCTACAATAAGCAGCTCTTC	CASSHSLRDRGYNKQLF
TRBV6-6	TRBJ1-6	-	-	TGTGCCAGCTGTTACGATGAGGCGAGCTCCTATAATTCACCTCTCCACTTT	CASCYDEASSYNSPLHF
TRBV28	TRBJ2-3	-	-	TGTGCCAGCAGTTTTCTATTGGGCACAGATACGCGGTATTTT	CASSFLLGTDTRYF
TRBV11-1	TRBJ1-1	-	-	TGTGCCGGCAGCTCCGGGGCAGGGGATGAAGCTTTCTTT	CAGSSGAGDEAFF
TRBV28	TRBJ1-2	-	-	TGTGCCAGCAGTTCCACCTGGGGGGCGCGAGGCTACACCTTC	CASSSTWGARGYTF
TRBV5-1	TRBJ1-5	TRBD1	-	TGCGCCAGAAGCTTGGTCCCGGGACAGAGCAATCAGCCCCAGCATTTT	CARSLVPGQSNQPQHF
TRBV29-1	TRBJ2-1	TRBD2	-	TGCAGCGTTGATGACGGACTAGCGGGGGTGGGTGGGCAGTTCTTT	CSVDDGLAGVGGQFF
TRBV4-1	TRBJ1-4	-	-	TGCACCAGCAGCCAAGACTACCCGGCGAATGAAAAGCTGTTTTTT	CTSSQDYPANEKLFF
TRBV12-3/TRBV12-4	TRBJ1-1	-	-	TGTGCCAGCAGTTTCGGAGGGGTGTCTGTTGAAGCTTTCTTT	CASSFGGVSVEAFF
TRBV11-2	TRBJ2-2	-	-	TGTGCTAGCAGGGACCCAGAGTCGGACACCGGGGAGCTGTTTTTT	CASRDPESDTGELFF
TRBV5-6	TRBJ1-4	-	many	TGTGCCAGCAGCTTGGAGGCACTGGGAACTAATGAAAAACTGTTTTTT	CASSLEALGTNEKLFF
TRBV12-3/TRBV12-4	TRBJ2-1	TRBD2	-	TGTGCCAGCTTACTAGCGGGTACTTACAATGAGCAGTTCTTC	CASLLAGTYNEQFF
TRBV28	TRBJ2-7	-	few	TGTGCCAGCAGTAGGCACGACCTGGGCTACGAGCAGTACTTC	CASSRHDLGYEQYF
TRBV18	TRBJ2-1	TRBD2	few	TGTGCCAGCTCACCTTGGGGACTAGATTCCTACAATGAGCAGTTCTTC	CASSPWGLDSYNEQFF
TRBV4-1	TRBJ2-7	TRBD1	-	TGCGCCAGCAGTCAACCCGGGACAGGGCCCGCCTACGAGCAGTACTTC	CASSQPGTGPAYEQYF
TRBV6-1	TRBJ1-6	TRBD1	many	TGTGCCAGCAGTGAAGCGTTGAGAGACAGGGGGTTTAATTCACCCCTCCACTTT	CASSEALRDRGFNSPLHF
TRBV5-4	TRBJ2-1	-	many	TGTGCCAGCAGCTTGGGAGGGGGATTCCTTTACAATGAGCAGTTCTTC	CASSLGGGFLYNEQFF
TRBV21-1	TRBJ2-7	-	-	TGTGCCAGCAGCAAACTCCGGGAGCAATACTTC	CASSKLREQYF
TRBV29-1	TRBJ2-1	TRBD2	-	TGCAGCGTTGATGACGGACTAGCGGGGGTTGGTAAACAGTTCTTC	CSVDDGLAGVGKQFF
TRBV5-6	TRBJ1-1	-	many	TGTGCCAGTGCACGATGGGGCACTGAAGCTTTCTTT	CASARWGTEAFF
TRBV6-1	TRBJ1-5	-	-	TGTGCCAGCAGTGACCCCAGGGGCAGTGGAGAAAGCGGTCAGCCCCAGCATTTT	CASSDPRGSGESGQPQHF
TRBV4-2	TRBJ2-2	TRBD2	-	TGTGCCAGCAGCCAAGACCTCCCTAGCGGGACATGGAACACGGGGGAGCTGTTTTTT	CASSQDLPSGTWNTGELFF
TRBV29-1	TRBJ2-5	TRBD2	many	TGCAGCGCCGGGGGGGGGGGAGGAGAGACCCAGTACTTC	CSAGGGGGETQYF
TRBV5-4	TRBJ2-7	-	-	TGTGCCAGCAGCTTAGTTCGGGACAACACCTACGAGCAGTACTTC	CASSLVRDNTYEQYF
TRBV5-1	TRBJ2-6	-	-	TGCGCCAGCAGCGCGGGACAGCCAGTTTTCTCTGGGGCCAACGTCCTGACTTTC	CASSAGQPVFSGANVLTF
TRBV6-5	TRBJ2-1	-	-	TGTGCCAGCAGCCCTGACAGCCCCAGTGAGCAGTTCTTC	CASSPDSPSEQFF
TRBV29-1	TRBJ2-5	-	-	TGCAGTTCCAGCGGGCTCGGCCAAAAGACCCAGTACTTC	CSSSGLGQKTQYF
TRBV16	TRBJ1-5	-	-	TGTGCCAGCAGTCAACAAGAAAATGAGCCCCAGCATTTT	CASSQQENEPQHF
TRBV11-1	TRBJ2-2	-	-	TGCGCCAGCAGTTCTCAGGGTCGGCCTGGGGAGCAGTTTTTC	CASSSQGRPGEQFF
TRBV28	TRBJ2-1	-	once	TGTGCCAGCAATATGATGGAGTACAATGAGCAGTTCTTC	CASNMMEYNEQFF
TRBV5-1	TRBJ2-1	-	-	TGCGCCAGCAGCTTGAATCAGGGCTCCTACAATGAGCAGATCTTC	CASSLNQGSYNEQIF
TRBV6-5	TRBJ2-7	TRBD2	many	TGTGCCAGCAAACAAGCGGGATACGCCTACGAGCAGTACTTC	CASKQAGYAYEQYF